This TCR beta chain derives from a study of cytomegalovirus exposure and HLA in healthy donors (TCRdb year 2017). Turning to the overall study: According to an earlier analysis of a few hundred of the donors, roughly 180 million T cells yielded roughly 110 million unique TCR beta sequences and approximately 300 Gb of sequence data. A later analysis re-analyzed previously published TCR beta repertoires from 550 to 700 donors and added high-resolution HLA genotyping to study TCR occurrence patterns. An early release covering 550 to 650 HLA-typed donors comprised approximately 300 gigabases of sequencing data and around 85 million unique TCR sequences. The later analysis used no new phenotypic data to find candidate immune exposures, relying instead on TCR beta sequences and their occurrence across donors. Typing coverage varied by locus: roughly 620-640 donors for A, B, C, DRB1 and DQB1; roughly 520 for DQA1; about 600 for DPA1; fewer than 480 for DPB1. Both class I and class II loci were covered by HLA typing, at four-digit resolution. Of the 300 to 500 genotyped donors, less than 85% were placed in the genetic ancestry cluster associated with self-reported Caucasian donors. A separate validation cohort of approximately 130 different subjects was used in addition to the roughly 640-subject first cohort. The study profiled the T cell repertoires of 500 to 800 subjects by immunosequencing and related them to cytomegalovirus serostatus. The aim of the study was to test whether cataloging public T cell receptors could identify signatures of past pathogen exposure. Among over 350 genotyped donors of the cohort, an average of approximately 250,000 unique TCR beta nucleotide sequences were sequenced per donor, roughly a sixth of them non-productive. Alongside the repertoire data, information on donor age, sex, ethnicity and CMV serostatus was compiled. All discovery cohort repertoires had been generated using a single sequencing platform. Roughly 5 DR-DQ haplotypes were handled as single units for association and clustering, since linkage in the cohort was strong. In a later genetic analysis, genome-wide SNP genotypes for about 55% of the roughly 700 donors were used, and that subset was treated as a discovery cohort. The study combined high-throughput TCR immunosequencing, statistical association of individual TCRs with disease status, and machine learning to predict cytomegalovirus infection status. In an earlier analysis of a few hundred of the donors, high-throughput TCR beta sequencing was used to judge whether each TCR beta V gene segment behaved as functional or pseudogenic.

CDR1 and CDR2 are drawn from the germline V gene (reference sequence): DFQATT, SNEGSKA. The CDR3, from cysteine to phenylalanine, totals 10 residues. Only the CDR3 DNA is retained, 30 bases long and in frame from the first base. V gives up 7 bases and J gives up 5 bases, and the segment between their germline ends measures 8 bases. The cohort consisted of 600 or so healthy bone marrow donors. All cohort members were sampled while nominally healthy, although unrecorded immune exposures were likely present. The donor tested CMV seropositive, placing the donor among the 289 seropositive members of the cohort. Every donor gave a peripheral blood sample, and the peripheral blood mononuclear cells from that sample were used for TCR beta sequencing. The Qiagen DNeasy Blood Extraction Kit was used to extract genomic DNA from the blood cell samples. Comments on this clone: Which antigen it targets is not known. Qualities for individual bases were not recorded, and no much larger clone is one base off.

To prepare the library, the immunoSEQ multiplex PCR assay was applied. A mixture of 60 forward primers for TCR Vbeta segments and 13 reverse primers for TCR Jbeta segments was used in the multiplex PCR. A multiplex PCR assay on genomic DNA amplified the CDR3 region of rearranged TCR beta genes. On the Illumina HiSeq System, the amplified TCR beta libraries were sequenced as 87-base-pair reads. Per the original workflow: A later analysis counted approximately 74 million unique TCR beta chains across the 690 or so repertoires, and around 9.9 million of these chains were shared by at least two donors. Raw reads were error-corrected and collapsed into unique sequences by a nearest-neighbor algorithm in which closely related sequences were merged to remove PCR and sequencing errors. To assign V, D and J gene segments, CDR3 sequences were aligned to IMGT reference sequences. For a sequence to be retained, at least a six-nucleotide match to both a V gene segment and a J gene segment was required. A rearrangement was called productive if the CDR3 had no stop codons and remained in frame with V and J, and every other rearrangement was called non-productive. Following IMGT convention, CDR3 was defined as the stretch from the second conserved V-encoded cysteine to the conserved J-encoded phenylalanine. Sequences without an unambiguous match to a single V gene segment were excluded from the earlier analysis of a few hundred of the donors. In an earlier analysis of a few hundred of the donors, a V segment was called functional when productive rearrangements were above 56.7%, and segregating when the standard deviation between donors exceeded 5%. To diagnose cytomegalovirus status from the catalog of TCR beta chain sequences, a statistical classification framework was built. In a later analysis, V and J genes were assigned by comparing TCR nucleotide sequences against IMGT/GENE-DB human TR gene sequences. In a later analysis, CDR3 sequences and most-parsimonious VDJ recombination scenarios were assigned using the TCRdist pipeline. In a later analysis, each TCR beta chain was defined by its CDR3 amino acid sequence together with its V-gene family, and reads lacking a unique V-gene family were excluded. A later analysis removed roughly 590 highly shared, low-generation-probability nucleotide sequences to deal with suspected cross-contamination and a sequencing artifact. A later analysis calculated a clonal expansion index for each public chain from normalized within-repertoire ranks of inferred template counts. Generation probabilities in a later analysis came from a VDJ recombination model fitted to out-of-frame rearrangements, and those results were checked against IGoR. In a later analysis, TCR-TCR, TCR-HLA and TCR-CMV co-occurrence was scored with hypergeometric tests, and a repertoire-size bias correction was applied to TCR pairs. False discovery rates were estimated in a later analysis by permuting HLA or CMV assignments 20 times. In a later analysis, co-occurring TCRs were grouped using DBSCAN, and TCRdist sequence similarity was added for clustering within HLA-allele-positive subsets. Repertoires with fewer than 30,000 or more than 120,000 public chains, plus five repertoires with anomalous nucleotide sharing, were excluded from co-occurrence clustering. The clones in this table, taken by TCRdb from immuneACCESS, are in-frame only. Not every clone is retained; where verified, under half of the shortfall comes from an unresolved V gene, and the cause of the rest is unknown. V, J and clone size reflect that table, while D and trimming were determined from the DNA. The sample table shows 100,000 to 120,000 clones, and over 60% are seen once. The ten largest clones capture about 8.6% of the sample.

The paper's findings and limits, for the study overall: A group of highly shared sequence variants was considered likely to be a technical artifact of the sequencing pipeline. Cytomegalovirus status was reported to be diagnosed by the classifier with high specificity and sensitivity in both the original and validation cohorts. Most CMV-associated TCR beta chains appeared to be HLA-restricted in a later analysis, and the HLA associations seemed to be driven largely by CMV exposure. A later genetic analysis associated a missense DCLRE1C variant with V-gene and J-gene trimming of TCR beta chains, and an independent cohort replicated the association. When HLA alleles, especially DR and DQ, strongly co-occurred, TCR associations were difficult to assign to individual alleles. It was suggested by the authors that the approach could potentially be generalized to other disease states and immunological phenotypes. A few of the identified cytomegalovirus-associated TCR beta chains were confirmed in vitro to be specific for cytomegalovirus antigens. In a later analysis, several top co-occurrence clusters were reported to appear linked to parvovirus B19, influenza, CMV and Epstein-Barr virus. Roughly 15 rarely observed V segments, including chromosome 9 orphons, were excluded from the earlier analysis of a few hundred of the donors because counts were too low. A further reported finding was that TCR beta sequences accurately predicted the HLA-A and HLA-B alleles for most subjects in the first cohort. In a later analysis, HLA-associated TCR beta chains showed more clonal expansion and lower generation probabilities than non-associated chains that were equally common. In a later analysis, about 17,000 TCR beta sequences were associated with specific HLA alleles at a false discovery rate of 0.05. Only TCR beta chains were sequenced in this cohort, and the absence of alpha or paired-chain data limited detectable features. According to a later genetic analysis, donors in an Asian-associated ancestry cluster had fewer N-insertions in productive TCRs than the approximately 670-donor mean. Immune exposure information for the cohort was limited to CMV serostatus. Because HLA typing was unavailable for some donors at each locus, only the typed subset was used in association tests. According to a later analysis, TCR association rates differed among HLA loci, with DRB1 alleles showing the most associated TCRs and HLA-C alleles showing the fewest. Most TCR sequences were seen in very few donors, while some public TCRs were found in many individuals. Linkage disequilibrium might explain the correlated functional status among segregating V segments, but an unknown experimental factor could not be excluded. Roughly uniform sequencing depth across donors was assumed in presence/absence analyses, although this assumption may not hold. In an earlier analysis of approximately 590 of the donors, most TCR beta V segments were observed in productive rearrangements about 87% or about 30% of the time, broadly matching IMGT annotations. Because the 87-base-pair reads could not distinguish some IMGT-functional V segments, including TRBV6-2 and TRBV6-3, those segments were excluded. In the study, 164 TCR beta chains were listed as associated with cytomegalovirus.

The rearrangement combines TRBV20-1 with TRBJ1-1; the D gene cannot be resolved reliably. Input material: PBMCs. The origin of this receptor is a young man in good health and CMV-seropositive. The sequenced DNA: TGCAGTGTCACGAGGACTGAAGCTTTCTTT. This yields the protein CSVTRTEAFF.